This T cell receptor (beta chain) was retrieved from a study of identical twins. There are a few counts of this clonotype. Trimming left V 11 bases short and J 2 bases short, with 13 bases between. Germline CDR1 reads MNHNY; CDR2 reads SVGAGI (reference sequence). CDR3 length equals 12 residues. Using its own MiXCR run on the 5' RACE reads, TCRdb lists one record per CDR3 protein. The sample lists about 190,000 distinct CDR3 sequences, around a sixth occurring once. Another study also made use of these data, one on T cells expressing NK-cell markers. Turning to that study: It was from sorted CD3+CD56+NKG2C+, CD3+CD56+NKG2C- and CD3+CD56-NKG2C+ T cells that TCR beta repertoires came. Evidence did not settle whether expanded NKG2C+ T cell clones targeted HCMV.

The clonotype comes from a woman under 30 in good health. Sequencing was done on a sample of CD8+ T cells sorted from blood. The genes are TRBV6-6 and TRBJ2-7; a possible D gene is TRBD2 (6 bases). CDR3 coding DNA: TGTGCCTCTGCGGGAAGCGCCTACGAGCAGTACTTC. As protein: CASAGSAYEQYF.